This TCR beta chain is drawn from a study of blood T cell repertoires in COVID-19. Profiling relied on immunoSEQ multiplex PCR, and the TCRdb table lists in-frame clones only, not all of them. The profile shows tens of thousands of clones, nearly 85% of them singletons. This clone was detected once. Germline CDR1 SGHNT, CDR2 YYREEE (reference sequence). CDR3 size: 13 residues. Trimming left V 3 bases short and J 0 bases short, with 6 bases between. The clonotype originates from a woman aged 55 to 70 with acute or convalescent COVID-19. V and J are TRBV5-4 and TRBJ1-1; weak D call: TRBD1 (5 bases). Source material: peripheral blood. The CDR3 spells CASSSGMNTEAFF. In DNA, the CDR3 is TGTGCCAGCAGCTCAGGGATGAACACTGAAGCTTTCTTT.